These T cell receptor beta chains were read from a single sample in a study of untreated major depressive disorder. Sequencing was performed with immunoSEQ multiplex PCR; in TCRdb, only in-frame clones are kept and a portion is missing. Among some 27,000 clones listed, 90% to 95% were seen once. Sequences were obtained from CD4+ T cells from PBMCs. Every receptor here comes from a woman aged 25 to 39 with major depressive disorder. Both conserved end residues are part of each CDR3. D genes are given only for firm matches. For some rows the clone size is stated as once, few or many, or as a class when expanded; others skip it.

v_gene	d_gene	j_gene	abundance	CDR3aa	CDR3nt
TRBV9	TRBD2	TRBJ2-3	.	CASSQSVGGGTSTDTQYF	TGTGCCAGCAGCCAGTCGGTGGGCGGGGGAACTAGCACAGATACGCAGTATTTT
TRBV6-1	.	TRBJ2-7	.	CASSEVGWGKRNSLGEQYF	TGTGCCAGCAGTGAAGTAGGATGGGGGAAGAGGAATAGTCTGGGCGAGCAGTACTTC
TRBV29-1	TRBD1	TRBJ1-2	.	CSVEAWDRWDGYTF	TGCAGCGTTGAAGCCTGGGACAGATGGGATGGCTACACCTTC
TRBV9	TRBD2	TRBJ2-7	.	CASSVGAQRGGEQYF	TGTGCCAGCAGCGTGGGAGCCCAGCGGGGGGGCGAGCAGTACTTC
TRBV7-9	TRBD2	TRBJ2-2	.	CASSPRGRAYTGELFF	TGTGCCAGCAGCCCTCGCGGGAGGGCTTACACCGGGGAGCTGTTTTTT
TRBV29-1	.	TRBJ2-1	.	CSVASGEQFF	TGCAGCGTTGCGAGCGGTGAGCAGTTCTTC
TRBV5-1	TRBD1	TRBJ2-1	.	CASSLAPGGYNEQFF	TGCGCCAGCAGCTTGGCCCCAGGGGGCTACAATGAGCAGTTCTTC
TRBV18	.	TRBJ2-2	once	CASSPRVTGELFF	TGTGCCAGCTCACCCAGGGTTACCGGGGAGCTGTTTTTT
TRBV7-9	TRBD1	TRBJ1-2	.	CASSQRTRGQAYYGYTF	TGTGCCAGCAGCCAAAGGACGAGGGGGCAGGCTTACTATGGCTACACCTTC
TRBV19	TRBD1	TRBJ2-5	few	CASSRTGQETQYF	TGTGCCAGTAGCCGGACAGGGCAAGAGACCCAGTACTTC
TRBV11-2	.	TRBJ1-2	.	CASSLGRGGYTF	TGTGCCAGCAGCTTAGGGCGGGGTGGCTACACCTTC
TRBV5-6	.	TRBJ2-3	.	CASSSGLTDTQYF	TGTGCCAGCAGCTCGGGACTCACAGATACGCAGTATTTT
TRBV28	TRBD2	TRBJ2-2	.	CAITSGGANTGELFF	TGTGCCATTACTAGCGGGGGGGCGAACACCGGGGAGCTGTTTTTT
TRBV9	.	TRBJ1-4	.	CASSVDGDPNEKLFF	TGTGCCAGCAGCGTAGATGGGGACCCTAATGAAAAACTGTTTTTT
TRBV6-5	.	TRBJ1-3	.	CASSYKANSGNTIYF	TGTGCCAGCAGTTACAAGGCTAACTCTGGAAACACCATATATTTT
TRBV15	TRBD2	TRBJ2-7	.	CATRRSGSSYEQYF	TGTGCCACCAGGCGCAGCGGGAGTTCCTACGAGCAGTACTTC
TRBV29-1	TRBD2	TRBJ2-7	once	CSVEGGGGYEQYF	TGCAGCGTTGAAGGTGGGGGGGGTTACGAGCAGTACTTC
TRBV7-9	.	TRBJ2-1	few	CASSLSPPNGQFF	TGTGCCAGCAGCTTAAGCCCTCCGAACGGGCAGTTCTTC
TRBV14	.	TRBJ1-2	few	CASSLIGGGYTF	TGTGCCAGCAGCCTCATTGGCGGCGGCTACACCTTC
TRBV5-1	TRBD1	TRBJ2-7	.	CASSSPGTGHYEQYF	TGCGCCAGCAGTTCCCCCGGGACAGGACACTACGAGCAGTACTTC
TRBV27	.	TRBJ1-2	.	CASRRSSGDYGYTF	TGTGCCAGCAGGAGGTCCTCAGGAGACTATGGCTACACCTTC
TRBV25-1	.	TRBJ1-1	.	CASRRTGTEAFF	TGTGCCAGCCGGAGGACGGGAACTGAAGCTTTCTTT
TRBV19	.	TRBJ1-2	.	CASSAQTAGGYTF	TGTGCCAGTAGTGCTCAAACCGCCGGGGGCTACACCTTC
TRBV11-3	.	TRBJ2-5	.	CASSLDPTVQGTQYF	TGTGCCAGCAGCTTAGATCCGACTGTCCAGGGGACCCAGTACTTC
TRBV18	TRBD1	TRBJ1-3	.	CASSPPSGTGHSGNTIYF	TGTGCCAGCTCACCACCGTCCGGGACAGGGCACTCTGGAAACACCATATATTTT
TRBV7-9	TRBD1	TRBJ1-1	.	CATQDRRTTEAFF	TGTGCCACTCAGGACAGGCGTACCACTGAAGCTTTCTTT
TRBV2	.	TRBJ2-3	.	CASSVSGVTDTQYF	TGTGCCAGCAGTGTGTCGGGGGTTACAGATACGCAGTATTTT
TRBV4-1	.	TRBJ1-1	.	CASSRGGAGTEAFF	TGCGCCAGCAGCCGCGGTGGCGCTGGGACTGAAGCTTTCTTT
TRBV7-2	TRBD2	TRBJ2-3	.	CASNSGSADTQYF	TGTGCCAGCAATAGCGGGAGTGCAGATACGCAGTATTTT
TRBV29-1	.	TRBJ1-2	.	CSGYNAGGYTF	TGCAGCGGGTATAACGCCGGGGGCTACACCTTC
TRBV11-1	.	TRBJ2-4	.	CASSLTTRGKNIQYF	TGTGCCAGCAGCCTAACGACGAGAGGCAAAAACATTCAGTACTTC
TRBV5-1	.	TRBJ2-2	.	CASSLRSGGSGTGELFF	TGCGCCAGCAGCTTGAGGTCCGGGGGAAGTGGCACCGGGGAGCTGTTTTTT
TRBV6-6	TRBD1	TRBJ2-5	.	CASSYQGTGKETQYF	TGTGCCAGCAGTTACCAAGGGACAGGAAAAGAGACCCAGTACTTC
TRBV27	.	TRBJ1-6	.	CASSSRGGSPLHF	TGTGCCAGCAGTTCTCGGGGAGGCTCACCCCTCCACTTT
TRBV5-1	TRBD2	TRBJ2-7	.	CASSLAGTSGIEQYF	TGCGCCAGCAGCTTGGCCGGGACTAGCGGAATCGAGCAGTACTTC
TRBV6-1	TRBD2	TRBJ2-2	.	CASSEVLAGGNTGELFF	TGTGCCAGCAGTGAAGTTCTAGCGGGGGGTAACACCGGGGAGCTGTTTTTT
TRBV5-6	TRBD1	TRBJ1-1	.	CASSIHRGEAFF	TGTGCCAGCAGCATTCACAGGGGAGAAGCTTTCTTT
TRBV11-1	TRBD2	TRBJ2-7	.	CASSASGGFSYEQYF	TGTGCCAGCAGCGCCAGCGGGGGGTTTTCTTACGAGCAGTACTTC
TRBV6-5	.	TRBJ2-1	once	CASSYDTISYNEQFF	TGTGCCAGCAGTTACGACACAATCTCCTACAATGAGCAGTTCTTC
TRBV6-5	.	TRBJ2-7	.	CASSYSTIEQYF	TGTGCCAGCAGTTACTCGACGATCGAGCAGTACTTC
TRBV11-2	.	TRBJ2-1	.	CASSRDNEQFF	TGTGCCAGCAGCCGTGACAATGAGCAGTTCTTC
TRBV6-5	TRBD2	TRBJ2-7	once	CASRKGLAGYYEQYF	TGTGCCAGCAGGAAAGGGCTAGCGGGTTACTACGAGCAGTACTTC
TRBV6-1	.	TRBJ1-1	.	CASSEGPWTEAFF	TGTGCCAGCAGTGAAGGACCATGGACTGAAGCTTTCTTT
TRBV5-1	.	TRBJ1-5	.	CASSLGVGISNQPQHF	TGCGCCAGCAGCTTGGGGGTTGGTATTAGCAATCAGCCCCAGCATTTT
TRBV29-1	.	TRBJ2-7	.	CSVTKLRDSSYEQYF	TGCAGCGTCACGAAGCTGAGGGACTCCTCCTACGAGCAGTACTTC
TRBV7-2	.	TRBJ1-3	.	CASSLVVGQTRNTIYF	TGTGCCAGCAGCTTAGTAGTGGGCCAGACACGGAACACCATATATTTT
TRBV18	.	TRBJ1-1	.	CASSPPSQGGRTEAFF	TGTGCCAGCTCACCACCCTCACAAGGGGGACGCACTGAAGCTTTCTTT
TRBV18	.	TRBJ1-2	.	CASSPDSGSLYGYTF	TGTGCCAGCTCACCAGACTCGGGGAGCCTCTATGGCTACACCTTC